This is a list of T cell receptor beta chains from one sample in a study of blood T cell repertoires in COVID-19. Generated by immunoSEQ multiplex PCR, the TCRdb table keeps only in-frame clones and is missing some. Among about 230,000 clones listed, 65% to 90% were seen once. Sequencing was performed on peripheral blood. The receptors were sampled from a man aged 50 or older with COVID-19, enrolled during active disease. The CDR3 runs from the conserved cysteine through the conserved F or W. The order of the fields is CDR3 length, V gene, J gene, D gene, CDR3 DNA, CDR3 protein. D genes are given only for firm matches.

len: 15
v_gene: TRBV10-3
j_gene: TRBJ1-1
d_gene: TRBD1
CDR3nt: TGTGCCATCAGAAACCACGGGACAGGGGACACTGAAGCTTTCTTT
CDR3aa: CAIRNHGTGDTEAFF

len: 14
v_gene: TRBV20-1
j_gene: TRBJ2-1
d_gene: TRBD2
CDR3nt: TGCAGTGCTAGTGTTAGCGGGGGCCGCAATGAGCAGTTCTTC
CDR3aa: CSASVSGGRNEQFF

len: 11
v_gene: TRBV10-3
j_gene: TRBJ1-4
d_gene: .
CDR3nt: TGTGCCATCAGCGAGGGTAGGGGCGTGTTTTTT
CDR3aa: CAISEGRGVFF

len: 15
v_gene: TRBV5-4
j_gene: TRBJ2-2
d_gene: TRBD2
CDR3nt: TGTGCCAGCAGCACCCCGGGGGGGGGACTCGGGGAGCTGTTTTTT
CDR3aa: CASSTPGGGLGELFF

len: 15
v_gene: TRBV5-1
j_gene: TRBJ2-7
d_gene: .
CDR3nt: TGCGCCAGCAGCTTGGCCTTGGGCAACTCCTACGAGCAGTACTTC
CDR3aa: CASSLALGNSYEQYF

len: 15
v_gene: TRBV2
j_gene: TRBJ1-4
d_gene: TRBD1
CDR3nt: TGTGCCAGCAGCGCTCGACAGGGACCAAATGAAAAACTGTTTTTT
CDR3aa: CASSARQGPNEKLFF

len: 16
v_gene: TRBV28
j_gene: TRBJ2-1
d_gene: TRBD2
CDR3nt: TGTGCCAGCCATCATCTGGCGGGAGGGGCCTACAATGAGCAGTTCTTC
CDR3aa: CASHHLAGGAYNEQFF

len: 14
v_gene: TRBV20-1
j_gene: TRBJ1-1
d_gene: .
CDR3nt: TGCAGTGCTAGTTTCTGGCCGGGGAACACTGAAGCTTTCTTT
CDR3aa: CSASFWPGNTEAFF

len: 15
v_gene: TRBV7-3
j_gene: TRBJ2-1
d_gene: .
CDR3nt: TGTGCCAGCAGCTTAAGCCCTAGTTCTTACGGGGAGCAGTTCTTC
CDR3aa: CASSLSPSSYGEQFF

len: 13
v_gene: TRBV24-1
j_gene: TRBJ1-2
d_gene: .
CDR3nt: TGTGCCACCAGTGAAACAGGGTCCTATGGCTACACCTTC
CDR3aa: CATSETGSYGYTF

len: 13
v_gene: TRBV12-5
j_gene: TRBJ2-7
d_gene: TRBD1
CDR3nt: TGTGCTAGTGGTTTGGAGACAGGGGGTGAGCAGTACTTC
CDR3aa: CASGLETGGEQYF

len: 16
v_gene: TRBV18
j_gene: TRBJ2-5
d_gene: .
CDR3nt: TGTGCCAGCTCACCAAGTCTGAGCGCGCAGGGGGAGACCCAGTACTTC
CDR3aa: CASSPSLSAQGETQYF

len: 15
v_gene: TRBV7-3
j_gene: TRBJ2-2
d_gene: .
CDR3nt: TGTGCCAGCAGCTTATCCAGGGAGAACACCGGGGAGCTGTTTTTT
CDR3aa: CASSLSRENTGELFF

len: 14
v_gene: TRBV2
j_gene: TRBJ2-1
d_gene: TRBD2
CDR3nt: TGTGCCAGCAGACTAGCGGGACAGGCCTGGGGGCAGTTCTTC
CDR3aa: CASRLAGQAWGQFF

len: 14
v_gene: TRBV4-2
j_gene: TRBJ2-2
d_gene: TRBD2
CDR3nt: TGTGCCAGCACCGGACTAGCGAGCACCGGGGAGCTGTTTTTT
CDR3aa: CASTGLASTGELFF

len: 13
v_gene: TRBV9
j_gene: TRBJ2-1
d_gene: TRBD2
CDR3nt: TGTGCCAGCAGGCGGGGGGACGGCAATGAGCAGTTCTTC
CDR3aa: CASRRGDGNEQFF

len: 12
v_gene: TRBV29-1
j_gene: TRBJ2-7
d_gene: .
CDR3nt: TGCAGCGTTGAGTCGACATCCCGCGAGCAGTACTTC
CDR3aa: CSVESTSREQYF

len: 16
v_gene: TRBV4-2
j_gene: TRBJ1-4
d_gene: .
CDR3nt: TGTGCCAGCAGCCAGGGTACAGCAGCAACTAATGAAAAACTGTTTTTT
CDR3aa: CASSQGTAATNEKLFF